This record covers a single TCR beta chain. In TCRdb, the RT-PCR reads were re-called with MiXCR into one record per CDR3 protein. The profile covers about a million distinct CDR3 sequences, with around 17% appearing a single time and 6% taken by the ten largest. The entry originates in a study of patients and donors after allogeneic stem cell transplantation. This CDR3 is 12 amino acids long. V was trimmed by 3 bases and J by 4 bases, leaving 6 bases between them. This chain joins TRBV12-3 or TRBV12-4 and TRBJ1-2; no clear D gene. Sequencing used blood, either unsorted or a sorted T cell fraction (not recorded which). The receptor was isolated from a human donor who was either an allogeneic HSCT recipient or a stem cell or donor lymphocyte infusion donor (not recorded which). It is not recorded whose cells these are; they may come from a transplant donor. CDR3: CASSFIAYGYTF. In nucleotides, the CDR3 is TGTGCCAGCAGTTTCATAGCCTATGGCTACACCTTC.